The source of this TCR beta chain is a study of blood T cell repertoires in COVID-19. Study at large: Collection of acute and convalescent COVID-19 samples took place in the United States, Italy and Spain. Sample material is recorded as cDNA or gDNA derived from T cells, B-cell-depleted T cells, or PBMCs.

The germline V and J ends were trimmed by 5 bases and 3 bases, with 16 bases remaining between them. The length of the CDR3 is 15 residues. The germline CDR1 and CDR2 sequences are SEHNR and FQNEAQ (reference sequence). Original data processing: Nucleated cell counts were estimated from reference gene primer amplification. Measured with immunoSEQ multiplex PCR; TCRdb has only the in-frame clones, and not every one. The V and J calls and clone size were taken over from that table, and D and trimming were inferred from the DNA. The sample includes some 200,000 clones, roughly 80% of them seen just once.

Sequences were obtained from peripheral blood. V usage is TRBV7-9 and J usage is TRBJ1-2; D perhaps matches TRBD1 (5 bases). The clonotype comes from a woman in her seventies with acute or convalescent COVID-19. The CDR3 region has the DNA TGTGCCAGCAGCCCCCCCTCGGGGGACGACTATGGCTACACCTTC. Protein: CASSPPSGDDYGYTF.